One and the same sample provided the 28 T cell receptor beta chains below, sequenced in a study of regulatory T cells in long-lasting Graves disease. The time point denotes: newly diagnosed GD, antithyroid drugs for less than 3 months. TCR sequences were obtained from RNA taken from PBMCs. Libraries of TCR beta came from iRepertoire HTBI primers plus Arm-PCR of CDR3 regions. Via MiXCR, TCRdb re-called the multiplex PCR reads, giving one row per CDR3 protein. The table has a few hundred thousand distinct CDR3 sequences, roughly 12% seen once; the top ten hold 10%. These data also featured in a second study, about T cells in Graves' hyperthyroidism and ophthalmopathy.

The sample here was peripheral blood mononuclear cells (PBMCs), taken at new diagnosis, from a patient treated with antithyroid drugs. Receptors were obtained from a young man with Graves disease.

The J gene is TRBJ2-7, the V gene TRBV9; D perhaps matches TRBD2 (5 bases). The CDR3 covers 24 residues. Trimming cost V 0 bases and J 5 bases, with 42 bases left between them. Germline loops: CDR1 SGDLS, CDR2 YYNGEE. The DNA of the CDR3 is TGTGCCAGCAGCGTAGGACTAAACAATCGAGCGGTCGCCCTCGCGTCAGCCCTTCTTGACGAGCAGTACTTC. Its protein product is CASSVGLNNRAVALASALLDEQYF.

This clonotype occurred many times. The J gene is TRBJ2-7, the V gene TRBV20-1; D assignment may be TRBD1 or TRBD2 (6 bases each). The V end lost 6 bases, the J end lost 5 bases, and 23 bases lay between the germline ends. The CDR3 has 15 residues. Per germline, CDR1 DFQATT and CDR2 SNEGSKA (reference sequence). CDR3 loop: CSAQVGGSSRDEQYF. In DNA form, the CDR3 reads TGCAGTGCCCAAGTGGGGGGCAGTTCCAGAGACGAGCAGTACTTC.

The CDR3 coding sequence is TGCGCCAGCAGGGCAGGGCAAAGAAATGAGCAGTTCTTC. This translates into CASRAGQRNEQFF. The chain links TRBV10-2 to TRBJ2-1, with D maybe TRBD1 (5 bases). CDR3 length equals 13 residues. Trimming pared 6 bases from V and 7 bases from J, leaving 13 bases between. Looked up from germline, CDR1 is WSHSY and CDR2 is SAAADI.

Only a few counts were recorded for this clonotype. The genes are TRBV7-9 and TRBJ2-7; D possibly corresponds to TRBD1 (6 bases). V was shortened by 5 bases and J by 1 base, with 15 bases between the two germline ends. Germline assignment: CDR1 SEHNR and CDR2 FQNEAQ (reference sequence). This CDR3 has 15 residues. CDR3 DNA sequence: TGTGCCAGCAGCCCTCAGGGGACACTTTCCTACGAGCAGTACTTC. It is translated as CASSPQGTLSYEQYF.

This clonotype was recorded at least ten times. This chain joins TRBV10-3 and TRBJ1-2; a weak D match, TRBD1 (6 bases). Between the trimmed V and J ends, which lost 4 bases and 0 bases, there was a span of 12 bases. Per germline, CDR1 ENHRY and CDR2 SYGVKD. The CDR3 consists of 15 residues. DNA for the CDR3: TGTGCCATCAGTGCGGGGGCCTCACCTAACTATGGCTACACCTTC. This translates into CAISAGASPNYGYTF.

Only a few counts were recorded for this clonotype. The rearrangement links TRBV19 to TRBJ2-1; D perhaps matches TRBD1 (6 bases). Germline lookup yields CDR1 LNHDA and CDR2 SQIVND (reference sequence). The CDR3 loop spans 16 amino acids. Trimming left V 5 bases short and J 2 bases short, with 16 bases between. In DNA form, the CDR3 reads TGTGCCAGTAGTCCCTACTCAGGGGACACCTACAATGAGCAGTTCTTC. As protein: CASSPYSGDTYNEQFF.

Comment on this clonotype: A much larger clone lies a single base off, so this may be a read error. The chain is built from TRBV12-3 or TRBV12-4 and TRBJ2-5, with D possibly being TRBD1 or TRBD2 (5 bases each). The length of the CDR3 is 14 residues. The CDR3 is CAGSYRDHQETQYF. CDR3 sequence (DNA): TGTGCCGGCAGCTACCGGGACCACCAAGAGACCCAGTACTTC.

This clonotype was observed many times. The gene calls are TRBV20-1 and TRBJ2-3; D is uncertain. Germline CDR1 and CDR2: DFQATT and SNEGSKA (reference sequence). The CDR3 totals 15 residues. V lost 3 bases and J lost 1, with 14 bases in between. The CDR3 coding sequence is TGCAGTGCTAGGGGCCCCCGACCCGGCACAGATACGCAGTATTTT. Its translation: CSARGPRPGTDTQYF.

The rearrangement joins TRBV6-1 to TRBJ2-1; weak D call: TRBD2 (6 bases). TRBJ2-4 matches the DNA end more closely, so the J call is doubtful. The germline CDR1 and CDR2 sequences are MNHNS and SASEGT. This CDR3 is 12 amino acids long. CDR3 sequence: CASSYGDFIQYF. The CDR3 bases are TGTGCCAGCAGTTACGGGGACTTTATTCAGTACTTC.

This clonotype was observed a handful of times. The chain joins TRBV12-3 or TRBV12-4 to TRBJ2-7; D is possibly TRBD2 (5 bases). The CDR3 has 13 residues. V was pared by 8 bases and J by 4 bases, with 15 bases between. The CDR3 here is CASQTSGSYEQYF. CDR3 coding DNA: TGTGCCAGCCAAACCAGCGGATCTTACGAGCAGTACTTC.

The CDR3 is CASSRKLGFLADTQYF. DNA of the CDR3: TGTGCCAGCAGCCGTAAACTAGGGTTCCTCGCAGATACGCAGTATTTT. The chain recombines TRBV7-9 with TRBJ2-3, with TRBD2 as a possible D gene (5 bases). V lost 5 bases to trimming and J lost 4 bases, with 19 bases between them. The V gene's germline CDR1 is SEHNR and CDR2 FQNEAQ (reference sequence). The CDR3 sequence is 16 residues long.

This clonotype was seen at least ten times. The chain links TRBV29-1 to TRBJ2-5, with a tentative D call TRBD2 (5 bases). CDR1 SQVTM and CDR2 ANQGSEA come from the germline V gene. V lost 4 bases and J lost 4, with 10 bases in between. The CDR3 runs 12 residues. The chain's CDR3 is CSVVERAETQYF. The CDR3 DNA reads TGCAGCGTTGTGGAGAGGGCAGAGACCCAGTACTTC.

This clonotype was counted only a few times. The J gene is TRBJ2-3, the V gene TRBV30; a possible D gene is TRBD2 (6 bases). The CDR3 is 13 amino acids. Trimming took off 5 bases at V and 6 bases at J, with 15 bases between the two ends. Germline V lookup: CDR1 GTSNPN, CDR2 SVGIG (reference sequence). CDR3 residues: CAWVGGRTDTQYF. CDR3 nucleotide sequence: TGTGCCTGGGTAGGAGGGAGGACTGATACGCAGTATTTT.

V gene TRBV5-1 combines with J gene TRBJ2-7; D is ambiguous. V was trimmed by 0 bases and J by 2 bases, leaving 15 bases between them. CDR1 and CDR2 (germline): SGHRS, YFSETQ. This CDR3 is built from 16 residues. The CDR3 region is CASSLAPLDPTYEQYF. As DNA, the CDR3 is TGCGCCAGCAGCTTGGCCCCTCTAGACCCTACCTACGAGCAGTACTTC.

This clonotype was counted many times. The chain carries TRBV7-3 and TRBJ2-3; unclear D gene. This CDR3 comprises 14 residues. Germline assignment: CDR1 SGHTA and CDR2 FQGTGA. Trimming removed 3 bases from V and 4 bases from J, with 11 bases in between. CDR3 sequence (DNA): TGTGCCAGCAGCTTCGCTAGTGTCCCAGATACGCAGTATTTT. Protein: CASSFASVPDTQYF.

This clonotype was counted ten times or more. This chain uses TRBV20-1 with TRBJ2-1, with no clear D. CDR1 and CDR2 (germline): DFQATT, SNEGSKA (reference sequence). The ends were cut back, 3 bases at V and 5 bases at J, with 8 bases in the middle. This CDR3 contains 12 residues. CDR3 coding DNA: TGCAGTGCTAGCGGGCGGCACAATGAGCAGTTCTTC. Protein: CSASGRHNEQFF.

This clonotype was counted at least ten times. Relative to the germline gene, one junction end is altered; a read error may explain this. The rearrangement links TRBV27 to TRBJ2-6, with D uncertain. The CDR3 length is 14 residues. Germline CDR1 reads MNHEY; CDR2 reads SMNVEV (reference sequence). CDR3 in DNA: TGTGCCAGCAGCTTATTTTCTGGGGCCAACGTCCTGACTTTC. Its translation: CASSLFSGANVLTF.

Many counts were recorded for this clonotype. CDR3 residues: CASSHLQGNRETQYF. CDR3 DNA: TGCGCCAGCAGCCATTTACAGGGGAACAGGGAGACCCAGTACTTC. The chain recombines TRBV10-2 with TRBJ2-5; 7 bases map to TRBD1. Trimming cost V 6 bases and J 5 bases; bases outside gene matches: 12. This CDR3 spans 15 amino acids. Germline V gene lookup returns CDR1 WSHSY and CDR2 SAAADI.

Ten or more counts support this clonotype. The chain carries TRBV5-1 and TRBJ2-3; the D gene is possibly TRBD1 (5 bases). Germline assignment: CDR1 SGHRS and CDR2 YFSETQ. The CDR3 covers 14 residues. Trimming shortened V by 4 bases and J by 0 bases, and 9 bases separated the two germline ends. The DNA for the CDR3 is TGCGCCAGCAGCACCGGACACAGCACAGATACGCAGTATTTT. Protein product: CASSTGHSTDTQYF.

Ten or more counts support this clonotype. The chain links TRBV25-1 to TRBJ1-1; D possibly corresponds to TRBD1 (5 bases). V lost 4 bases to trimming and J lost 0 bases, with 12 bases between them. Looked up from germline, CDR1 is MGHDK and CDR2 is SYGVNS. CDR3 length equals 15 residues. The CDR3 loop reads CASSGLRGVNTEAFF. DNA for the CDR3: TGTGCCAGCAGTGGCCTAAGAGGGGTGAACACTGAAGCTTTCTTT.

The V gene is TRBV6-1, the J gene TRBJ2-3; weak D call: TRBD2 (5 bases). CDR1 and CDR2 from the germline V gene are MNHNS and SASEGT. The V and J ends lost 3 bases and 2 bases respectively, with 12 bases between them. This CDR3 is 15 amino acids long. CDR3 loop: CASSEKGSATDTQYF. CDR3 coding DNA: TGTGCCAGCAGTGAGAAGGGTAGCGCCACAGATACGCAGTATTTT.

J is TRBJ1-2 and V is TRBV9, with 7 bases matching TRBD1. Germline V gene lookup returns CDR1 SGDLS and CDR2 YYNGEE. The J segment lost 7 bases and the V segment lost 3 bases, leaving 9 bases of the junction unmatched. The CDR3 loop spans 14 amino acids. CDR3 loop: CASSGETGFSGYTF. The CDR3 DNA reads as TGTGCCAGCAGCGGCGAGACAGGGTTCAGTGGCTACACCTTC.

This clonotype was recorded many times. The gene calls are TRBV30 and TRBJ1-1; the D is unclear. The CDR3 runs 13 residues. The germline gives CDR1 GTSNPN, CDR2 SVGIG (reference sequence). V gave up 0 bases and J gave up 4 bases, with 9 bases separating them. In nucleotides, the CDR3 is TGTGCCTGGAGTGTAGGTGCGGGCACTGAAGCTTTCTTT. As protein: CAWSVGAGTEAFF.

Only a few counts were recorded for this clonotype. One end of the junction varies from germline; a read error may be responsible. V usage is TRBV11-2 and J usage is TRBJ2-7; TRBD1 is a possible D gene (5 bases). The CDR3 has 14 amino acids. Germline lookup yields CDR1 SGHAT and CDR2 FQNNGV. Written as DNA, the CDR3 is TGCGCCAGCAGCCATATGACAGCCCCCTACGAGCAGTACTTC. Translating gives CASSHMTAPYEQYF.

With regard to this clonotype: Mismatch with germline at one junction end may stem from a read error. J is TRBJ2-5 and V is TRBV4-2; D uncertain. Germline CDR1 is LGHNA and CDR2 is YNFKEQ. CDR3 length: 13 amino acids. CDR3 DNA sequence: TGTGCCAGCAGCCAAGGGCTAAAAGAGACCCGGTACTTC. Protein product: CASSQGLKETRYF.

This clonotype has a handful of counts. The chain is built from TRBV9 and TRBJ1-4; D is ambiguous. Germline values: CDR1 SGDLS, CDR2 YYNGEE. V dropped 0 bases and J dropped 4 bases, with 10 bases sitting between them. There are 15 residues in the CDR3. The CDR3 bases are TGTGCCAGCAGCGTAGACGGGTTCTTTAATGAAAAACTGTTTTTT. This gives the protein CASSVDGFFNEKLFF.

This clonotype was found many times. The chain has TRBV12-3 or TRBV12-4 and TRBJ2-1; no clear D gene. The CDR3 loop spans 14 amino acids. V was cut by 3 bases and J by 7 bases, with 13 bases left in between. The CDR3 bases are TGTGCCAGCAGTTTTTCTTTGACCAATAATGAGCAGTTCTTC. Translation: CASSFSLTNNEQFF.

J is TRBJ2-4 and V is TRBV5-1, with 10 positions matching TRBD1. With V trimmed by 7 bases and J by 8 bases, 12 bases remained unmatched. The CDR3 totals 15 residues. Germline CDR1 and CDR2: SGHRS and YFSETQ. CDR3 residues: CASGKGGTGEYIQYF. CDR3 nucleotides: TGCGCCAGCGGAAAAGGGGGGACAGGGGAGTACATTCAGTACTTC.